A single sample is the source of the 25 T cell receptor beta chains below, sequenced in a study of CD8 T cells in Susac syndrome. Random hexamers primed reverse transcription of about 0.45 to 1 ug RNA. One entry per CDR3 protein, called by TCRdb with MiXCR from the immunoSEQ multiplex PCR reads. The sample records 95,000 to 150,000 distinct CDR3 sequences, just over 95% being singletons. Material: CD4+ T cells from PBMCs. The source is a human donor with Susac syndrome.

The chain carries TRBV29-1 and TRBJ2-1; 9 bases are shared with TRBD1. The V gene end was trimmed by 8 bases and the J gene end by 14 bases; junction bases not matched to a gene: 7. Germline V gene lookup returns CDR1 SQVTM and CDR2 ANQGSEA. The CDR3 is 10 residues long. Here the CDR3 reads CSTRDREEFF. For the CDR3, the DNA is TGCAGCACCCGGGACAGGGAAGAGTTCTTC.

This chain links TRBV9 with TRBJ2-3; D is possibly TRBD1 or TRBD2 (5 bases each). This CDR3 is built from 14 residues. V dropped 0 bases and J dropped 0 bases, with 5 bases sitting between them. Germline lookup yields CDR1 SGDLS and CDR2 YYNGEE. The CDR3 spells CASSVGDSTDTQYF. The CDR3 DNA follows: TGTGCCAGCAGCGTAGGGGACAGCACAGATACGCAGTATTTT.

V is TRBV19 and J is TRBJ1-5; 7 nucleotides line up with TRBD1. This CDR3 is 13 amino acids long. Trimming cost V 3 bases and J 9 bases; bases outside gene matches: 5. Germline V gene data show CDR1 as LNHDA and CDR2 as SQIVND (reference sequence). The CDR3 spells CASSMERGRPQHF. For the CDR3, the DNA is TGTGCCAGTAGTATGGAGAGGGGGCGGCCCCAGCATTTT.

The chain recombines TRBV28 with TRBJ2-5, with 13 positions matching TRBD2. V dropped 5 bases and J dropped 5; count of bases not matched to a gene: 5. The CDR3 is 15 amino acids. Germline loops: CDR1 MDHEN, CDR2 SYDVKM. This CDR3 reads CASSGGLAGTETQYF. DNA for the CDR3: TGTGCCAGCAGTGGGGGACTAGCGGGAACGGAGACCCAGTACTTC.

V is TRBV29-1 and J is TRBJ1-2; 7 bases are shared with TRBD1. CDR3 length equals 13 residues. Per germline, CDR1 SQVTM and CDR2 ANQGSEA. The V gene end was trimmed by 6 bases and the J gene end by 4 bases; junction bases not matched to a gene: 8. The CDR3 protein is CSVRTGPPYGYTF. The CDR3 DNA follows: TGCAGCGTGAGGACAGGTCCCCCCTATGGCTACACCTTC.

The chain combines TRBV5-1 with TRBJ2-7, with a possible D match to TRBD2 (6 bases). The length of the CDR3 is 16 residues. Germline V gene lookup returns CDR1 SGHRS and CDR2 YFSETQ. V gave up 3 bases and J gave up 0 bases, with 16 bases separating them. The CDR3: CASSSYSGASSYEQYF. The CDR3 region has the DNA TGCGCCAGCAGCTCATATAGCGGTGCGAGCTCCTACGAGCAGTACTTC. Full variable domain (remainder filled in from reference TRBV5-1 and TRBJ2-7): KAGVTQTPRYLIKTRGQQVTLSCSPISGHRSVSWYQQTPGQGLQFLFEYFSETQRNKGNFPGRFSGRQFSNSRSEMNVSTLELGDSALYLCASSSYSGASSYEQYFGPGTRLTVT.

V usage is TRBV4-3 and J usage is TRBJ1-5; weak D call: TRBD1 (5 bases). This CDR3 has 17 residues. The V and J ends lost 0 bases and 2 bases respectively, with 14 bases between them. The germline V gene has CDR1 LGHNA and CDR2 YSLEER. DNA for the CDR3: TGCGCCAGCAGCCAAGATCTGGCGGGACGGGGCAATCAGCCCCAGCATTTT. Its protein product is CASSQDLAGRGNQPQHF.

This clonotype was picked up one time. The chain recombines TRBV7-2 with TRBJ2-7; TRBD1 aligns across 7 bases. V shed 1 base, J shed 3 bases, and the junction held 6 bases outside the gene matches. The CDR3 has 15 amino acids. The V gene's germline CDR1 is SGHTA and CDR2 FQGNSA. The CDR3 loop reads CASSLGQGTYYEQYF. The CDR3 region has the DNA TGTGCCAGCAGCTTAGGACAGGGTACCTACTACGAGCAGTACTTC.

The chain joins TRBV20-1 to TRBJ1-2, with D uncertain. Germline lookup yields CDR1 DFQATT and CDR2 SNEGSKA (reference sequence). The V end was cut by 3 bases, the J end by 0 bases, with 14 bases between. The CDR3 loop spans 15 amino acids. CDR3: CSASRRTQSNYGYTF. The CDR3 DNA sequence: TGCAGTGCTAGTCGACGGACTCAGTCTAACTATGGCTACACCTTC.

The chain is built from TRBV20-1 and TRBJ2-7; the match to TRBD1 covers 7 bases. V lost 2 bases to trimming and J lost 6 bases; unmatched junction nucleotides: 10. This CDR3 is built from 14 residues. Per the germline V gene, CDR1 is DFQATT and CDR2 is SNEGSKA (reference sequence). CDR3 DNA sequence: TGCAGTGCTAGACCTGGACAGGTCCTGGGCGAGCAGTACTTC. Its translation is CSARPGQVLGEQYF.

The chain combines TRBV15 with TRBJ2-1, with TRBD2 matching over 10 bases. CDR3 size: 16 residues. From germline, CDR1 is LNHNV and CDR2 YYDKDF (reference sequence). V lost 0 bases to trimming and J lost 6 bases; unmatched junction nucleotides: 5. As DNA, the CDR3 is TGTGCCACCAGCAGAGATCAGGGACTAGCGCGCAATGAGCAGTTCTTC. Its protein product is CATSRDQGLARNEQFF. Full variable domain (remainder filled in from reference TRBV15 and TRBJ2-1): DAMVIQNPRYQVTQFGKPVTLSCSQTLNHNVMYWYQQKSSQAPKLLFHYYDKDFNNEADTPDNFQSRRPNTSFCFLDIRSPGLGDTAMYLCATSRDQGLARNEQFFGPGTRLTVL.

CDR3 protein: CASSLAQGSHNEQFF. The CDR3 DNA follows: TGTGCCAGCAGCTTGGCGCAGGGATCTCACAATGAGCAGTTCTTC. The rearrangement links TRBV5-4 to TRBJ2-1; D might be TRBD1 (5 bases). Per germline, CDR1 SGHNT and CDR2 YYREEE (reference sequence). Trimming took off 0 bases at V and 5 bases at J, with 12 bases between the two ends. The CDR3 is 15 amino acids.

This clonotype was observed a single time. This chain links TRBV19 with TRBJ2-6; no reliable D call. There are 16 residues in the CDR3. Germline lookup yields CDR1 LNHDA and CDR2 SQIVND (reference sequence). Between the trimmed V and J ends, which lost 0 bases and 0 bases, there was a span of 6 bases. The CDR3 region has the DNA TGTGCCAGTAGTATAGAATGGGCCTCTGGGGCCAACGTCCTGACTTTC. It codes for CASSIEWASGANVLTF.

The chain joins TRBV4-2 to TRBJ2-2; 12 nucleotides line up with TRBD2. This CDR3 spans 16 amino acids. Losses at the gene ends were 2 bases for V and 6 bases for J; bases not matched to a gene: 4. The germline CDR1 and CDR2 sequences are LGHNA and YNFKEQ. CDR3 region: CASSQPSGRASGELFF. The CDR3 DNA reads TGTGCCAGCAGCCAACCTAGCGGGAGGGCCTCCGGGGAGCTGTTTTTT.

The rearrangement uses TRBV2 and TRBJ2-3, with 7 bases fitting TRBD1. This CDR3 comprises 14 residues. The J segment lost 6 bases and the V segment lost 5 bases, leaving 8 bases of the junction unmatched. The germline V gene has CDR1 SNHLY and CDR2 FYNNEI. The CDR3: CASSTTGSGDTQYF. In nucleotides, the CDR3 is TGTGCCAGCAGTACGACAGGGAGTGGGGATACGCAGTATTTT.

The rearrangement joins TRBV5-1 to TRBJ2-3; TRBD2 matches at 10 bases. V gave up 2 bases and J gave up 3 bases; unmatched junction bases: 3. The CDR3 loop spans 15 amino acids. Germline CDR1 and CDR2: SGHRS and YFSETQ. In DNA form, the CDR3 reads TGCGCCAGCAGCTTCGGTAGCGGGAGGACAGATACGCAGTATTTT. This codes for CASSFGSGRTDTQYF.

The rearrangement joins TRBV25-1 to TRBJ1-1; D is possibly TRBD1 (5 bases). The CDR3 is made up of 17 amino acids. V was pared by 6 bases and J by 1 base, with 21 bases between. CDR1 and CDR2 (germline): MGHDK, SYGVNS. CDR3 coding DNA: TGTGCCAGCAGCGGGTTGGGCTCACCTGGGGGGAACACTGAAGCTTTCTTT. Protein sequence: CASSGLGSPGGNTEAFF.

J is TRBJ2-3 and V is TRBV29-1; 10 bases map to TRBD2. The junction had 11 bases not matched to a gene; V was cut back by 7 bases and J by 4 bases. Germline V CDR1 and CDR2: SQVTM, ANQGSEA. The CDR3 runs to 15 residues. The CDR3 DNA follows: TGCAGCGCCAACCCACTAGCGGGGATCGCAGATACGCAGTATTTT. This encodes CSANPLAGIADTQYF.

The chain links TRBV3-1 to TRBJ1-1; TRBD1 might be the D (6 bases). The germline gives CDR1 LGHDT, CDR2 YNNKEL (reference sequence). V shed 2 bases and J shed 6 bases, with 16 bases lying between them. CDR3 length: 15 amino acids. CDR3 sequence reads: CASSQLDSGWAEAFF. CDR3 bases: TGTGCCAGCAGCCAATTGGACAGCGGATGGGCTGAAGCTTTCTTT.

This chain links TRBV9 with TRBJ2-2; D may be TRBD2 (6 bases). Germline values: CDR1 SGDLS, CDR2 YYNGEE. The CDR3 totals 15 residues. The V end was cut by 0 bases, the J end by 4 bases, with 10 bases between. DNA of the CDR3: TGTGCCAGCAGCGTAGTTATGGGAGGCACCGGGGAGCTGTTTTTT. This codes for CASSVVMGGTGELFF.

CDR3 DNA sequence: TGTGCCAGCAGTTTATCCTTACTAGCGGGACCCTACAATGAGCAGTTCTTC. Amino acid sequence: CASSLSLLAGPYNEQFF. This chain links TRBV27 with TRBJ2-1; 10 nucleotides match TRBD2. CDR1 and CDR2 (germline): MNHEY, SMNVEV (reference sequence). CDR3 length: 17 amino acids. J lost 2 bases, V lost 0 bases, and 4 bases had no gene match.

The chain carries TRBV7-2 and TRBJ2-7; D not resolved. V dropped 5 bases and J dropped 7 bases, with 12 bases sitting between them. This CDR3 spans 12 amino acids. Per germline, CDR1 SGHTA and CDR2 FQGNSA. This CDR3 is CASSPTSKEQYF. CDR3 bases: TGTGCCAGCAGCCCTACCTCTAAGGAGCAGTACTTC.

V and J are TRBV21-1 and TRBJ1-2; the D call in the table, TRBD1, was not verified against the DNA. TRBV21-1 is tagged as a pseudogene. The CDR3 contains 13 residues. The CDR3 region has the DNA TGTGCCAGCAGCAACAGGGTTCGGTATGGCTACACCTTC. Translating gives CASSNRVRYGYTF.

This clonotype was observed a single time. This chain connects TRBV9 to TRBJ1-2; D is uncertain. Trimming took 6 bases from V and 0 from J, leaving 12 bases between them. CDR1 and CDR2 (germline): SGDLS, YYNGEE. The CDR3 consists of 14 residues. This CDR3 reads CASNKGPANYGYTF. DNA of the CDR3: TGTGCCAGCAACAAAGGACCCGCTAACTATGGCTACACCTTC.

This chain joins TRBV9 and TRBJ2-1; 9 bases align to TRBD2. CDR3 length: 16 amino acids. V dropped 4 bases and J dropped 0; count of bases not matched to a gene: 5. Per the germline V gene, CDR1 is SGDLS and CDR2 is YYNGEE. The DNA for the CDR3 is TGTGCCAGCAGCCGTAGCGGGAGTAGCTCCTACAATGAGCAGTTCTTC. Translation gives CASSRSGSSSYNEQFF.